This T cell receptor beta chain was retrieved from a study of cytomegalovirus exposure and HLA in healthy donors. Notes on the study in general: Of the V segments, some could not be distinguished, including TRBV6-2 and TRBV6-3, and were excluded.

It was with 60 Vbeta and 13 Jbeta primers that the PCR ran. The assay was immunoSEQ multiplex PCR, and TCRdb's table has in-frame clones only and misses some. Of about 90,000 clones listed, roughly 80% are singletons. Details on this clone: The antigen is unknown.

CDR1 is LGHNA and CDR2 is YSLEER in the germline V gene. The V gene lost 0 bases and the J gene lost 5 bases, with 10 bases spanning the gap. The CDR3 sequence is 14 residues long. Sequencing was done on a sample of PBMCs. This TCR derives from a boy between 10 and 17 years old in good health and CMV-seronegative. The chain recombines TRBV4-3 with TRBJ2-5; no clear D. CDR3 coding DNA: TGCGCCAGCAGCCAAGATGCCACTGTGGAGACCCAGTACTTC. Encoded protein: CASSQDATVETQYF.